The source of this TCR beta chain is a study of cytomegalovirus exposure and HLA in healthy donors. The ends were cut back, 6 bases at V and 10 bases at J, with 10 bases in the middle. From germline, CDR1 is SQVTM and CDR2 ANQGSEA. This CDR3 comprises 10 residues. PCR used 60 Vbeta primers and 13 Jbeta primers. Only in-frame clones appear in the TCRdb table, and some are missing; sequencing was by immunoSEQ multiplex PCR. Of some 120,000 clones in the sample, approximately 80% were seen once. This chain links TRBV29-1 with TRBJ2-1; a weak D match, TRBD2 (5 bases). Source material: PBMCs. This TCR was recovered from a man aged 40-49 years in good health and CMV-seronegative. The CDR3 nucleotides are TGCAGCGTAACGGGGATCGAGCAGTTCTTC. Translation: CSVTGIEQFF.